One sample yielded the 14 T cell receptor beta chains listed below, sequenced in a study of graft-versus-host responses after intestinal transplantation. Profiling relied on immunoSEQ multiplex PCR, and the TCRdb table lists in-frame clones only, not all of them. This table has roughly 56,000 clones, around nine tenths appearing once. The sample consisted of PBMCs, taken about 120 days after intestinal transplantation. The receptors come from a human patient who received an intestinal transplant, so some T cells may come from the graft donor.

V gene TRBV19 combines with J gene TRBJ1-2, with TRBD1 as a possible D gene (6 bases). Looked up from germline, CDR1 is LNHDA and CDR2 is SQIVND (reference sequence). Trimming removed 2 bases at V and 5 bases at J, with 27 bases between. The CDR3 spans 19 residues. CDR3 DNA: TGTGCCAGTAGTATAAGAGGGTCGGACAGCCCAAAGGGAAGGTATGGCTACACCTTC. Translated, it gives CASSIRGSDSPKGRYGYTF.

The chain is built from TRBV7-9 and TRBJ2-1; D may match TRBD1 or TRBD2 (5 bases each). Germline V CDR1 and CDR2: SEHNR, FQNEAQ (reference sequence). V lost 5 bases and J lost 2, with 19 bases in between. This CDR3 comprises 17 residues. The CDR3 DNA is TGTGCCAGCAGCCCTAAAAGGGTAGGGGACCCCTACAATGAGCAGTTCTTC. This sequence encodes CASSPKRVGDPYNEQFF.

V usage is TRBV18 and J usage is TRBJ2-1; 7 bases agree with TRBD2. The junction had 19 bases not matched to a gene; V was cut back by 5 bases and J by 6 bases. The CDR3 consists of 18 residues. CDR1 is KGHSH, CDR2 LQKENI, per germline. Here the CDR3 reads CASSASFAGGKGSNEQFF. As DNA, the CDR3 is TGTGCCAGCTCAGCATCGTTCGCCGGGGGGAAGGGGAGCAATGAGCAGTTCTTC.

The CDR3 DNA reads as TGCGCCAGCAGCCATTCAGGGTGGCGGGGGAACACTGAAGCTTTCTTT. Translated, it gives CASSHSGWRGNTEAFF. The gene calls are TRBV4-1 and TRBJ1-1; possibly TRBD1 for D (5 bases). The CDR3 length is 16 residues. The V and J ends lost 3 bases and 1 base respectively, with 15 bases between them. Germline loops: CDR1 MGHRA, CDR2 YSYEKL.

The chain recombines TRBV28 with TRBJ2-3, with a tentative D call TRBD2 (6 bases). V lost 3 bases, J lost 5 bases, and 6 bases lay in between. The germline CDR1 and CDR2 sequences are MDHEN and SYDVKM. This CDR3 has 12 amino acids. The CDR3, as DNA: TGTGCCAGCAGTTTGGGGGGAGATACGCAGTATTTT. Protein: CASSLGGDTQYF.

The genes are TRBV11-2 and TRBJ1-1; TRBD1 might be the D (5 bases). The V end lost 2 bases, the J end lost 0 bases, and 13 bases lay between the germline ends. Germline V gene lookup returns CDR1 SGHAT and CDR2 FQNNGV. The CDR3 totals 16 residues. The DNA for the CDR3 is TGTGCCAGCAGCTTATTGCCAGGGATCATGAACACTGAAGCTTTCTTT. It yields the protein CASSLLPGIMNTEAFF.

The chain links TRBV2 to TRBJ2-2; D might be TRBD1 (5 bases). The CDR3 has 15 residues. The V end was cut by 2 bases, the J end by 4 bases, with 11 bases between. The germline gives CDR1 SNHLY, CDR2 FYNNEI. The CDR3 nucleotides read TGTGCCAGCAGTGAAAGGGGTGTACTCACCGGGGAGCTGTTTTTT. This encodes CASSERGVLTGELFF.

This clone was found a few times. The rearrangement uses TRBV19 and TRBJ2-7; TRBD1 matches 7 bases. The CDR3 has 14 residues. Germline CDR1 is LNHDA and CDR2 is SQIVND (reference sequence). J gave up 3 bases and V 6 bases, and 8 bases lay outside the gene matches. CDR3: CASSSGTVGYEQYF. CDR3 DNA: TGTGCCAGTAGCTCCGGGACAGTCGGCTACGAGCAGTACTTC.

Here the CDR3 reads CASSEFGAANYGYTF. The CDR3 nucleotides read TGTGCCAGCAGTGAGTTTGGGGCAGCTAACTATGGCTACACCTTC. The chain combines TRBV25-1 with TRBJ1-2; D is possibly TRBD1 (5 bases). V lost 3 bases, J lost 0 bases, and 11 bases lay in between. Per germline, CDR1 MGHDK and CDR2 SYGVNS. The CDR3 runs 15 residues.

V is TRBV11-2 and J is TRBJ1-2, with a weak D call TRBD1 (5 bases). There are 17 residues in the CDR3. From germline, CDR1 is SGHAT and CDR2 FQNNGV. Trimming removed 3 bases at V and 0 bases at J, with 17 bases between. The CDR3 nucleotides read TGTGCCAGCAGCTTCTGGTCCGCAACGGGGGCTAACTATGGCTACACCTTC. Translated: CASSFWSATGANYGYTF.

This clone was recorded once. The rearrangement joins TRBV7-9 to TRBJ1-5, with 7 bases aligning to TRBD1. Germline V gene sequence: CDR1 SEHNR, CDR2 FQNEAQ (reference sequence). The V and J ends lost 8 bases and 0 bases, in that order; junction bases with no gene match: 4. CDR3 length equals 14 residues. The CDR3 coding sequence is TGTGCCAGCCAGGGGGGAGTTAGCAATCAGCCCCAGCATTTT. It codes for CASQGGVSNQPQHF.

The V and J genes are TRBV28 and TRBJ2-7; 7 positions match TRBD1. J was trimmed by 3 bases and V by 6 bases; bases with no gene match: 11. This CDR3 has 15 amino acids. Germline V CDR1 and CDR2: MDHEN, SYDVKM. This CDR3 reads CASRPTGRPVYEQYF. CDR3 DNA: TGTGCCAGCAGACCGACAGGGCGACCGGTCTACGAGCAGTACTTC.

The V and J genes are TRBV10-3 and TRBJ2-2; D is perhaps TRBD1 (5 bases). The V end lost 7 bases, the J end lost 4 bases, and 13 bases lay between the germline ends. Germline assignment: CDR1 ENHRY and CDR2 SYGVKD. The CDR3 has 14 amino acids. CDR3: CAIKGVGGTGELFF. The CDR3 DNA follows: TGTGCCATCAAAGGGGTAGGCGGCACCGGGGAGCTGTTTTTT.

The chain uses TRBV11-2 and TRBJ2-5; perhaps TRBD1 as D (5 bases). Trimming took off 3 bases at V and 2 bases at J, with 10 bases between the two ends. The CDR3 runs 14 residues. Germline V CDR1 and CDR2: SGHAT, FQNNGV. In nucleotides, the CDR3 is TGTGCCAGCAGCTTGATCAGGGTTCAAGAGACCCAGTACTTC. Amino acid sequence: CASSLIRVQETQYF.